The rows below give T cell receptor beta chains drawn from one sample of a study of cytomegalovirus exposure and HLA in healthy donors. Data came from immunoSEQ multiplex PCR; TCRdb stores just in-frame clones and leaves some out. The repertoire holds 100,000 to 120,000 clones, with more than 75% as singletons. The sequenced sample consisted of PBMCs. The origin of the receptors is a woman aged 25 to 45 in good health and CMV-seropositive. Each CDR3 is given with its conserved first and last residue. A D gene is named only where the DNA matches it firmly. Clone sizes are given selectively: once, few, many, or a class where the clone is expanded.

TGTGCCAGCAGTGATGATGCGGGTATGCTCGCGGGAGATGGGGAGACCCAGTACTTC | CASSDDAGMLAGDGETQYF | TRBJ2-5 | - | TRBD2 | TRBV6-1
TGTGCCAGCAGGAGGACAGGAGACACTGAAGCTTTCTTT | CASRRTGDTEAFF | TRBJ1-1 | - | TRBD1 | TRBV6-1
TGCGCCAGCAGCTTGGAAGTGGGAGGGATCGCCGGGGAGCTGTTTTTT | CASSLEVGGIAGELFF | TRBJ2-2 | - | TRBD2 | TRBV5-1
TGTGCCACCGGGACACCTCTGCCGGGGAGCAATCAGCCCCAGCATTTT | CATGTPLPGSNQPQHF | TRBJ1-5 | - | - | TRBV28
TGTGCCAGCAGTGAAACCAGCGGGAGGGCTGGGGAGCAGTACTTC | CASSETSGRAGEQYF | TRBJ2-7 | - | TRBD2 | TRBV2
TGTGCCAGTAGTAAACAGGGGGCAAGACCGAACACTGAAGCTTTCTTT | CASSKQGARPNTEAFF | TRBJ1-1 | - | TRBD1 | TRBV19
TGCGCCAGCAGCCCGAGGGACAGGGAGACCCAGTACTTC | CASSPRDRETQYF | TRBJ2-5 | - | TRBD1 | TRBV5-1
TGCAGCGTTGGTAAAGTAGGGACAGATAACACTGAAGCTTTCTTT | CSVGKVGTDNTEAFF | TRBJ1-1 | - | TRBD1 | TRBV29-1
TGCGCCAGCAGCCAAGAAGCCGGTAGCTCCTACAATGAGCAGTTCTTC | CASSQEAGSSYNEQFF | TRBJ2-1 | - | - | TRBV4-1
TGTGCCATCACCGACCAGCGGGAAACGGGCAACGAGCAGTACTTC | CAITDQRETGNEQYF | TRBJ2-7 | - | TRBD2 | TRBV10-3
TGCAGCGTTCCAACCGGGGGAAACAATGAGCAGTTCTTC | CSVPTGGNNEQFF | TRBJ2-1 | - | - | TRBV29-1
TGCGCCAGCAGCTTGGGGACAGGGCCATACTATGGCTACACCTTC | CASSLGTGPYYGYTF | TRBJ1-2 | - | TRBD1 | TRBV5-1
TGTGCCAGTACTAGTATTAGCACGGGACAGCTAGCCAAAAACATTCAGTACTTC | CASTSISTGQLAKNIQYF | TRBJ2-4 | - | TRBD1 | TRBV19
TGTGCCAGCAGCTTAACGCAGGGACTCTTTTATGGCTACACCTTC | CASSLTQGLFYGYTF | TRBJ1-2 | once | - | TRBV5-4
TGTGCCAGCTCACCAGGGGGGGACACTGAAGCTTTCTTT | CASSPGGDTEAFF | TRBJ1-1 | - | - | TRBV18
TGTGCCAGCAGCACTAGCGGGGGTAGCACAGATACGCAGTATTTT | CASSTSGGSTDTQYF | TRBJ2-3 | - | TRBD2 | TRBV5-4
TGTGCCAGCAGTTACTCGGGACAGAACTCTGGAAACACCATATATTTT | CASSYSGQNSGNTIYF | TRBJ1-3 | - | TRBD1 | TRBV6-6
TGTGCCAGCAGCAGGCTGCGAGCGTGGCCCGAGCAGTACTTC | CASSRLRAWPEQYF | TRBJ2-7 | once | - | TRBV7-3
TGTGCCAGCGACAGAGGGACAGGGAACACCTATTTT | CASDRGTGNTYF | TRBJ1-5 | few | TRBD1 | TRBV2
TGCGCCAGCCGCAAGGACACTTCCGGGGAGCTGTTTTTT | CASRKDTSGELFF | TRBJ2-2 | once | - | TRBV5-1
TGTGCCAGCAGTGTTGCGGGCGGATTCACAGATACGCAGTATTTT | CASSVAGGFTDTQYF | TRBJ2-3 | - | - | TRBV2
TGCGCCAGCAGTGCGGACGGGACCTACGAGCAGTACTTC | CASSADGTYEQYF | TRBJ2-7 | - | - | TRBV10-2